This T cell receptor beta chain appears in the sequencing data of a study of T-cell reconstitution after alpha-beta-depleted transplantation in children. A TCRbeta library incorporating unique molecular identifiers was prepared. TCRdb redid the calling of the PCR reads with MiXCR, one entry per CDR3 protein. The data show about 540,000 distinct CDR3 sequences, about 17% seen once. This clonotype was recorded at least ten times. V lost 5 bases and J lost 2; bases outside the gene matches: 8. This CDR3 comprises 15 residues. CDR1 and CDR2 from the germline V gene are SEHNR and FQNEAQ (reference sequence).

The chain links TRBV7-9 to TRBJ1-1, with 7 bases aligning to TRBD1. Source: PBMCs from the stem cell graft donor, taken from the stem cell graft. This receptor was taken from a human donor who donated a stem cell graft to a child with acute lymphoblastic leukemia. The CDR3 sequence is CASSRTGNLNTEAFF. The DNA for the CDR3 is TGTGCCAGCAGCCGGACAGGCAACTTAAACACTGAAGCTTTCTTT.